These 32 T cell receptor beta chains came from one sample sequenced in a study of blood T cell repertoires in COVID-19. Sequenced by immunoSEQ multiplex PCR; TCRdb stores in-frame clones only, minus some. The repertoire includes about 330,000 clones, around 83% of them detected once, and about 1.2% sits in the top ten. Sequencing used peripheral blood. The source is a woman between 45 and 60 years old with acute or convalescent COVID-19.

The gene calls are TRBV19 and TRBJ1-4; 9 positions agree with TRBD1. V was clipped by 4 bases and J by 7 bases; unmatched bases: 10. This CDR3 has 16 residues. Germline CDR1 is LNHDA and CDR2 is SQIVND (reference sequence). The chain's CDR3 is CASSTQVDRGGEKLFF. In nucleotides, the CDR3 is TGTGCCAGTAGTACCCAAGTGGACAGGGGAGGTGAAAAACTGTTTTTT.

This chain connects TRBV4-1 to TRBJ2-1, with TRBD2 matching over 8 bases. V trimming: 1 base; J trimming: 6 bases; junction bases outside the gene matches: 8. Germline CDR1 is MGHRA and CDR2 is YSYEKL. This CDR3 contains 16 residues. As DNA, the CDR3 is TGCGCCAGCAGCCAAGGGAAGCGGGAGACCCGCAATGAGCAGTTCTTC. Translated: CASSQGKRETRNEQFF.

The gene calls are TRBV9 and TRBJ2-1; 7 bases are shared with TRBD2. The germline gives CDR1 SGDLS, CDR2 YYNGEE. The CDR3 extends over 14 amino acids. V shed 2 bases and J 9 bases; nucleotides not matched to a gene: 8. CDR3 sequence: CASSVGLHEVEQFF. For the CDR3, the DNA is TGTGCCAGCAGCGTGGGACTACATGAAGTTGAGCAGTTCTTC.

The V call is TRBV10-3, the J call TRBJ1-3; D perhaps matches TRBD1 (5 bases). The CDR3 is 15 amino acids. Trimming left V 5 bases short and J 4 bases short, with 15 bases between. Germline-derived CDR1 and CDR2 are ENHRY and SYGVKD. Here the CDR3 DNA reads TGTGCCATCAGTTCGAGTAGGACAACCGGAAACACCATATATTTT. Protein product: CAISSSRTTGNTIYF.

J is TRBJ2-7 and V is TRBV10-3; D not certain. The CDR3 length is 18 residues. Deletions cut 2 bases from V and 0 bases from J, with 20 bases between. CDR1 ENHRY and CDR2 SYGVKD come from the germline V gene. This chain's CDR3 is CAISESPSQASLSYEQYF. DNA for the CDR3: TGTGCCATCAGTGAGAGTCCGTCCCAGGCCTCCCTCTCCTACGAGCAGTACTTC.

The DNA of the CDR3 is TGTGCCAGCAGCCACGTGAGGGCCGGGGAGCTGTTTTTT. It yields the protein CASSHVRAGELFF. V is TRBV14 and J is TRBJ2-2; tentative D call: TRBD2 (5 bases). The CDR3 runs to 13 residues. Germline CDR1 is SGHDN and CDR2 is FVKESK. The V gene lost 3 bases and the J gene lost 6 bases, with 8 bases spanning the gap.

This clone was picked up one time. The chain employs TRBV7-2 and TRBJ2-1; 10 bases are a match to TRBD2. Germline assignment: CDR1 SGHTA and CDR2 FQGNSA. The CDR3 loop spans 16 amino acids. Losses at the gene ends were 4 bases for V and 7 bases for J; bases not matched to a gene: 10. CDR3 region: CASSSFPAGGYNEQFF. The CDR3 DNA reads as TGTGCCAGCAGCTCTTTCCCAGCGGGGGGGTATAATGAGCAGTTCTTC.

The gene calls are TRBV19 and TRBJ2-5; 8 positions match TRBD2. V was clipped by 4 bases and J by 3 bases; unmatched bases: 10. The CDR3 length is 16 residues. Germline V gene sequence: CDR1 LNHDA, CDR2 SQIVND (reference sequence). The CDR3 coding sequence is TGTGCCAGTAGTACCGGGACTAGGAGGGAGGAAGAGACCCAGTACTTC. It encodes CASSTGTRREEETQYF.

The genes are TRBV7-8 and TRBJ2-5, with D maybe TRBD1 (5 bases). Trimming removed 4 bases at V and 7 bases at J, with 13 bases between. Germline CDR1 is SGHVS and CDR2 is FQNEAQ. The CDR3 has 13 amino acids. The CDR3 DNA reads TGTGCCAGCAGCTCCCCTGGGGCGGTGACCCAGTACTTC. Its protein product is CASSSPGAVTQYF.

The CDR3 DNA reads TGTGCCAGCAGCCCTCCTGGGGGCCCCTATGGCTACACCTTC. Its protein is CASSPPGGPYGYTF. The rearrangement links TRBV5-4 to TRBJ1-2; D may be TRBD1 (6 bases). V dropped 4 bases and J dropped 4 bases, with 14 bases sitting between them. The CDR3 loop spans 14 amino acids. Germline V gene data show CDR1 as SGHNT and CDR2 as YYREEE (reference sequence).

The chain carries TRBV2 and TRBJ2-3; the D gene is possibly TRBD2 (6 bases). Germline assignment: CDR1 SNHLY and CDR2 FYNNEI. The length of the CDR3 is 13 residues. Trimming stripped 7 bases from V and 0 bases from J, with 8 bases between. The CDR3 region is CASMGTSTDTQYF. The CDR3 coding sequence is TGTGCCAGCATGGGGACTAGCACAGATACGCAGTATTTT.

The rearrangement links TRBV29-1 to TRBJ2-7; TRBD2 aligns across 13 bases. Germline CDR1 reads SQVTM; CDR2 reads ANQGSEA. The CDR3 runs 14 residues. V dropped 7 bases and J dropped 6; count of bases not matched to a gene: 9. The CDR3 nucleotides read TGCAGCGCTCTCTGGGGACTAGCGGGATCCGAGCAGTACTTC. This sequence encodes CSALWGLAGSEQYF.

The chain carries TRBV10-3 and TRBJ2-6; the D gene is possibly TRBD1 (6 bases). The ends were cut back, 8 bases at V and 1 base at J, with 9 bases in the middle. From germline, CDR1 is ENHRY and CDR2 SYGVKD. The CDR3 has 14 residues. CDR3 DNA: TGTGCCATCCAAGGGACATCTGGGGCCAACGTCCTGACTTTC. Amino acids: CAIQGTSGANVLTF.

V usage is TRBV5-4 and J usage is TRBJ2-3; no definite D call. Germline loops: CDR1 SGHNT, CDR2 YYREEE (reference sequence). Between the trimmed V and J ends, which lost 4 bases and 1 base, there was a span of 13 bases. The CDR3 totals 15 residues. The CDR3 DNA sequence: TGTGCCAGCAGCCTGGAACGGCAGGGCACAGATACGCAGTATTTT. Protein sequence: CASSLERQGTDTQYF.

The chain is built from TRBV5-4 and TRBJ2-3; D is uncertain. Trimming left V 4 bases short and J 0 bases short, with 15 bases between. CDR3 length: 16 residues. Germline CDR1 reads SGHNT; CDR2 reads YYREEE (reference sequence). CDR3 sequence (DNA): TGTGCCAGCAGCCAGACTTCGTCCGCTAGCACAGATACGCAGTATTTT. The encoded protein is CASSQTSSASTDTQYF.

This clone showed up just a few times. The sample carries other DNA sequences with the same CDR3. The chain is built from TRBV5-1 and TRBJ1-1, with D possibly matching TRBD1 (5 bases). Germline V CDR1 and CDR2: SGHRS, YFSETQ. The CDR3 has 13 residues. Trimming took 4 bases from V and 0 from J, leaving 7 bases between them. CDR3: CASSLTVNTEAFF. CDR3 DNA: TGCGCCAGCAGCCTGACAGTGAACACTGAAGCTTTCTTT.

The V call is TRBV15, the J call TRBJ1-4, with D unclear. Germline-derived CDR1 and CDR2 are LNHNV and YYDKDF (reference sequence). The V end was cut by 2 bases, the J end by 6 bases, with 16 bases between. The CDR3 consists of 16 residues. CDR3 DNA: TGTGCCACCAGCAGACCCAGAGGACTCGGCGATGAAAAACTGTTTTTT. Protein product: CATSRPRGLGDEKLFF.

The gene calls are TRBV19 and TRBJ1-2, with 7 bases lining up with TRBD1. Germline V gives CDR1 LNHDA, CDR2 SQIVND (reference sequence). The CDR3 has 13 residues. The J segment lost 4 bases and the V segment lost 4 bases, leaving 3 bases of the junction unmatched. The CDR3 sequence is CASSTRDSYGYTF. The CDR3 nucleotides read TGTGCCAGTAGTACGCGGGACAGCTATGGCTACACCTTC.

The chain employs TRBV4-1 and TRBJ1-4; no firm D call. Trimming took 2 bases from V and 8 from J, leaving 18 bases between them. CDR3 length: 16 residues. Germline assignment: CDR1 MGHRA and CDR2 YSYEKL. The CDR3 loop reads CASSQSGTALEEKLFF. The CDR3 DNA reads as TGCGCCAGCAGCCAAAGTGGCACAGCATTGGAAGAAAAACTGTTTTTT.

This clone was found a few times. The rearrangement joins TRBV30 to TRBJ1-2; D remains ambiguous. Trimming stripped 0 bases from V and 0 bases from J, with 8 bases between. The CDR3 runs to 14 residues. Germline CDR1 is GTSNPN and CDR2 is SVGIG (reference sequence). As DNA, the CDR3 is TGTGCCTGGAGTGTAGAGTCGGCTAACTATGGCTACACCTTC. It yields the protein CAWSVESANYGYTF. Full variable domain (outside the CDR3, taken from reference TRBV30 and TRBJ1-2): SQTIHQWPATLVQPVGSPLSLECTVEGTSNPNLYWYRQAAGRGLQLLFYSVGIGQISSEVPQNLSASRPQDRQFILSSKKLLLSDSGFYLCAWSVESANYGYTFGSGTRLTVV.

The CDR3, as DNA: TGTGCCAGTTCTAAAACGGGACAGGGAGCCGGGGAGCTGTTTTTT. It codes for CASSKTGQGAGELFF. The rearrangement uses TRBV6-5 and TRBJ2-2; 9 bases agree with TRBD1. Losses at the gene ends were 9 bases for V and 6 bases for J; bases not matched to a gene: 11. CDR3 size: 15 residues. Germline CDR1 is MNHEY and CDR2 is SVGAGI.

The chain carries TRBV5-1 and TRBJ1-6, with a tentative D call TRBD1 (5 bases). The CDR3 loop spans 14 amino acids. The V and J ends lost 3 bases and 10 bases respectively, with 14 bases between them. Per germline, CDR1 SGHRS and CDR2 YFSETQ. The CDR3 coding sequence is TGCGCCAGCAGCTGGGACTGGAGGGACTCACCCCTCCACTTT. Its translation: CASSWDWRDSPLHF.

This chain joins TRBV19 and TRBJ1-1; no clear D gene. CDR1 and CDR2 (germline): LNHDA, SQIVND (reference sequence). The CDR3 extends over 14 amino acids. Trimming took off 1 base at V and 0 bases at J, with 6 bases between the two ends. The CDR3 DNA follows: TGTGCCAGTAGTATAGGGGGAGTGAACACTGAAGCTTTCTTT. It translates to CASSIGGVNTEAFF.

This clone was detected a few times. This chain connects TRBV7-9 to TRBJ1-1; 8 nucleotides align to TRBD1. The CDR3 is 13 residues long. Trimming took 5 bases from V and 5 from J; bases not matched to a gene: 4. Germline V gene data show CDR1 as SEHNR and CDR2 as FQNEAQ (reference sequence). In DNA, the CDR3 is TGTGCCAGCAGCCCCGGACAGGGAACTGAAGCTTTCTTT. Its translation: CASSPGQGTEAFF.

This clone was counted only a few times. The J gene is TRBJ1-1, the V gene TRBV30, with D possibly being TRBD1 (5 bases). Germline V gene data show CDR1 as GTSNPN and CDR2 as SVGIG (reference sequence). This CDR3 is built from 13 residues. Trimming left V 6 bases short and J 2 bases short, with 13 bases between. CDR3 sequence reads: CACLTEFNTEAFF. DNA of the CDR3: TGTGCCTGCTTGACAGAATTCAACACTGAAGCTTTCTTT.

The chain combines TRBV15 with TRBJ2-7; tentative D call: TRBD1 (5 bases). The CDR3 length is 14 residues. Trimming cost V 5 bases and J 0 bases, with 11 bases left between them. Germline loops: CDR1 LNHNV, CDR2 YYDKDF (reference sequence). Here the CDR3 DNA reads TGTGCCACCAGCGCACAGGAGAGCTCCTACGAGCAGTACTTC. Its translation: CATSAQESSYEQYF.

This chain links TRBV30 with TRBJ2-1; the match to TRBD2 covers 12 bases. J lost 4 bases, V lost 0 bases, and 1 base had no gene match. This CDR3 has 15 residues. The germline V gene encodes CDR1 GTSNPN and CDR2 SVGIG (reference sequence). As DNA, the CDR3 is TGTGCCTGGAGTGTAGGGACTAGCGGGTACAATGAGCAGTTCTTC. It specifies CAWSVGTSGYNEQFF. Full variable domain (outside the CDR3, taken from reference TRBV30 and TRBJ2-1): SQTIHQWPATLVQPVGSPLSLECTVEGTSNPNLYWYRQAAGRGLQLLFYSVGIGQISSEVPQNLSASRPQDRQFILSSKKLLLSDSGFYLCAWSVGTSGYNEQFFGPGTRLTVL.

The chain couples TRBV4-1 to TRBJ2-1; D might be TRBD2 (6 bases). V lost 1 base and J lost 10, with 11 bases in between. This CDR3 has 13 residues. Germline CDR1 is MGHRA and CDR2 is YSYEKL. CDR3 nucleotide sequence: TGCGCCAGCAGCCAAGTTTTCGGGGGAGAGCAGTTCTTC. Encoded protein: CASSQVFGGEQFF.

The chain links TRBV7-8 to TRBJ2-7; D is unresolved. CDR1 SGHVS and CDR2 FQNEAQ come from the germline V gene. Trimming stripped 5 bases from V and 2 bases from J, with 13 bases between. The CDR3 is 14 amino acids. CDR3 region: CASSPQVPAYEQYV. The CDR3 DNA follows: TGTGCCAGCAGCCCGCAGGTTCCTGCCTACGAGCAGTACGTC.

The chain joins TRBV5-1 to TRBJ1-6; D gene uncertain. The germline CDR1 and CDR2 sequences are SGHRS and YFSETQ. CDR3 length: 12 amino acids. Trimming removed 2 bases from V and 7 bases from J, with 4 bases in between. The chain's CDR3 is CASSFGNSPLHF. CDR3 nucleotides: TGCGCCAGCAGCTTCGGGAATTCACCCCTCCACTTT.

This sequence joins TRBV30 and TRBJ1-2; 8 nucleotides align to TRBD1. The CDR3 is 13 residues long. Germline CDR1 GTSNPN, CDR2 SVGIG (reference sequence). Trimming cost V 2 bases and J 5 bases; bases outside gene matches: 4. The CDR3 DNA reads as TGTGCCTGGAGTTCTACAGGGGGATATGGCTACACCTTC. It encodes CAWSSTGGYGYTF.

This rearrangement joins TRBV5-1 to TRBJ1-2; 8 bases line up with TRBD1. The CDR3 is 16 residues long. J lost 4 bases, V lost 4 bases, and 12 bases had no gene match. Germline CDR1 reads SGHRS; CDR2 reads YFSETQ. The CDR3 loop is CASSANLQGGSYGYTF. DNA of the CDR3: TGCGCCAGCAGCGCAAATTTACAGGGGGGAAGCTATGGCTACACCTTC. The full variable domain, its missing parts supplied by reference TRBV5-1 and TRBJ1-2, is KAGVTQTPRYLIKTRGQQVTLSCSPISGHRSVSWYQQTPGQGLQFLFEYFSETQRNKGNFPGRFSGRQFSNSRSEMNVSTLELGDSALYLCASSANLQGGSYGYTFGSGTRLTVV.